The following is a T cell receptor beta chain sequence with its context. Its antigen is as yet unknown. The assay was immunoSEQ multiplex PCR, and TCRdb's table has in-frame clones only and misses some. This table has some 110,000 clones, 85% to 95% appearing once. Germline lookup yields CDR1 KGHDR and CDR2 SFDVKD. Trimming left V 4 bases short and J 4 bases short, with 12 bases between. The CDR3 totals 15 residues. The data were obtained in a study of T cell responses to AZD1222 COVID-19 vaccine. Study at large: Second doses that came at about 4 or about 12 weeks were put together. Findings and limits, study-wide: Without day 14 samples, only post-peak T cell repertoires were studied. The study identified only six AZD1222 recipients as seropositive at baseline.

The genes are TRBV24-1 and TRBJ2-2; no clear D gene. The receptor was derived from an adult in good health. The source material was peripheral blood, sampled on day 0 of AZD1222 vaccination. In nucleotides, the CDR3 is TGTGCCACCAGTGAGGCCAGTGGGCGCACCGGGGAGCTGTTTTTT. Translated: CATSEASGRTGELFF.